Listed here is a single T cell receptor beta chain. Repertoires were generated with immunoSEQ multiplex PCR, while TCRdb's copy carries only in-frame clones and drops some. The table has over 350,000 clones, about 89% seen once; the top ten hold 4% to 5.5%. The data were obtained in a study of blood T cell repertoires in COVID-19. Germline trimming cut 4 bases from V and 5 bases from J; bases unmatched to any gene: 3. Germline CDR1 and CDR2: MDHEN and SYDVKM. The CDR3 length is 14 residues. The gene calls are TRBV28 and TRBJ2-2; 8 bases line up with TRBD1. The sequencing input was peripheral blood. This TCR was recovered from a woman in her twenties or thirties with acute or convalescent COVID-19. DNA of the CDR3: TGTGCCAGCAGTTCGGGACAGGTTACCGGGGAGCTGTTTTTT. Protein product: CASSSGQVTGELFF.